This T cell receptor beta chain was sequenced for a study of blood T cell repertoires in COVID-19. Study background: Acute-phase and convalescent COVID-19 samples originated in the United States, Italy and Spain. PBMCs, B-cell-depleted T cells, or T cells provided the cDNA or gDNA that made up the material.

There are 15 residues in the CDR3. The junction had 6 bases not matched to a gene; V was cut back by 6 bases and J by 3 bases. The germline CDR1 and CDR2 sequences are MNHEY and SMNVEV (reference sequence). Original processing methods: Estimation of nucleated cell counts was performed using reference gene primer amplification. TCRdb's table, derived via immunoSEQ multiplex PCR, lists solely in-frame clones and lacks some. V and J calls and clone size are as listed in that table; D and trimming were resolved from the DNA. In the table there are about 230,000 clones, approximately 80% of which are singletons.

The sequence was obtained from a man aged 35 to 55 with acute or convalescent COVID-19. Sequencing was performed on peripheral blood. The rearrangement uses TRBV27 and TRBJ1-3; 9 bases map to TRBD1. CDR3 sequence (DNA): TGTGCCAGCAGAGCTACAGGGGGCTTTGGAAACACCATATATTTT. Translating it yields CASRATGGFGNTIYF.